The text below deals with one T cell receptor (beta chain). TCRdb ran MiXCR on the RT-PCR reads and lists one entry per CDR3 protein. The sample has roughly 700,000 distinct CDR3 sequences; 11% to 15% are singletons. The data are from a study of response to subunit inactivated influenza vaccine. This CDR3 spans 13 amino acids. Deletions cut 3 bases from V and 7 bases from J, with 13 bases between. Per germline, CDR1 MNHEY and CDR2 SMNVEV (reference sequence). The specimen comprised PBMCs from blood, sampled around 15 days before vaccination. The chain couples TRBV27 to TRBJ2-7, with D uncertain. The sequence came from a man in his fifties who received an inactivated influenza vaccine. CDR3 DNA sequence: TGTGCCAGCAGTTTCCACGCATCCGGGGAGCAGTACTTC. Protein: CASSFHASGEQYF.